This T cell receptor (beta chain) was retrieved from a study of CD8+CD57+ T cells in acquired aplastic anemia. Study at large: Across the sorted CD4+ and CD8+ cells, DNA amounts averaged about 3.2 ug.

Study observations and caveats: Shared by patients and controls, 25 to 35 CD8+ CDR3s were abundant in patients.

This CDR3 is 14 amino acids long. CDR1 is SGHDT, CDR2 YYEEEE, per germline. Trimming stripped 4 bases from V and 8 bases from J, with 18 bases between. Genomic DNA served as template for TCR beta VDJ and CDR3 profiling. A single record per CDR3 protein comes from TCRdb applying MiXCR to the reads. In the table there are under 350,000 distinct CDR3 sequences, 56% of which are singletons. In this sample, this clonotype turned up once. What it binds is unknown. The source is a human donor with severe aplastic anemia or a healthy control (not recorded which). This rearrangement joins TRBV5-6 to TRBJ1-2; D is unclear. The sample consisted of sorted CD4+, CD8+, or CD8+CD57+ T cells (not recorded which) from PBMCs. The CDR3 is CASSPRLQFKGYTF. As DNA, the CDR3 is TGTGCCAGCAGCCCTCGTTTACAGTTTAAGGGCTACACCTTC.